The present T cell receptor (beta chain) was sequenced within a study of T cell responses to AZD1222 COVID-19 vaccine. Measured with immunoSEQ multiplex PCR; TCRdb has only the in-frame clones, and not every one. The data contain some 110,000 clones, roughly 91% of them singletons. About this clone itself: Antigen specificity is unknown.

This CDR3 has 17 amino acids. The germline CDR1 and CDR2 sequences are SGHVS and FNYEAQ. Trimming took off 0 bases at V and 8 bases at J, with 19 bases between the two ends. Study outcomes and limitations: Spike-specific TCR breadth and depth both grew after two AZD1222 doses. Most donors were white British, females outnumbered males, and clonal diversity was possibly underestimated. Baseline serology detected seropositivity in only six AZD1222 recipients. Reportedly, close to half of spike-specific TCRs are directed against unmutated variant regions.

This sequence was found in an adult who received the AZD1222 COVID-19 vaccine. The V gene is TRBV7-6, the J gene TRBJ1-4; TRBD1 is a possible D gene (6 bases). The material sequenced was peripheral blood, taken 28 days after the second AZD1222 dose. The CDR3 nucleotides are TGTGCCAGCAGCTTAGCGCCGGGGTGGGGGGCTGGCGAAAAACTGTTTTTT. Its protein product is CASSLAPGWGAGEKLFF.